The 17 T cell receptor beta chains in this list originate from one sample, sequenced in a study of low-dose radiotherapy and immunotherapy resistance in tumors. The sample's time point: after trial treatment. Treatment: LDRT plus nivolumab, ipilimumab, low-dose cyclophosphamide and aspirin (RACIN trial). First-strand cDNA relied on TRAV- and TRBV-specific primers spanning alpha and beta chains. A constant-region primer paired with the V-primer adapter amplified TCRs over about 19 PCR cycles. TCRdb analysed the reads with MiXCR anew, one entry per CDR3 protein. The sample consists of tens of thousands of distinct CDR3 sequences, under 25% of them appearing once. The starting material was PBMCs, obtained after low-dose radiotherapy plus immunotherapy. These receptors were taken from a female donor with ovarian cancer.

This clonotype appeared many times. The chain couples TRBV4-1 to TRBJ2-6; no clear D gene. The length of the CDR3 is 15 residues. Germline V gene sequence: CDR1 MGHRA, CDR2 YSYEKL. Trimming took off 4 bases at V and 0 bases at J, with 7 bases between the two ends. As DNA, the CDR3 is TGCGCCAGCAGCCCCGACCTCTCTGGGGCCAACGTCCTGACTTTC. Protein: CASSPDLSGANVLTF.

The table lists this clonotype with many counts. The gene calls are TRBV24-1 and TRBJ2-1; 7 nucleotides line up with TRBD1. V was clipped by 3 bases and J by 2 bases; unmatched bases: 3. The germline CDR1 and CDR2 sequences are KGHDR and SFDVKD. This CDR3 has 15 residues. The CDR3 loop reads CATSDETGTYNEQFF. CDR3 in DNA: TGTGCCACCAGTGATGAGACAGGGACCTACAATGAGCAGTTCTTC.

Regarding this clonotype: A much larger clone lies one base from this, so it may be a read error. CDR3 sequence: CASRPDGTNEQYF. The CDR3 DNA reads as TGTGCCAGCAGACCGGACGGTACCAACGAGCAGTACTTC. The V and J genes are TRBV27 and TRBJ2-7; D not resolved. Germline CDR1 is MNHEY and CDR2 is SMNVEV (reference sequence). The CDR3 is 13 residues long. The V and J ends lost 6 bases and 5 bases respectively, with 14 bases between them.

About this clonotype itself: This is likely an artifact of a read error, given a far larger clone one base away. The chain has TRBV6-1 and TRBJ2-5; D is tentatively TRBD1 or TRBD2 (6 bases each). CDR3 size: 16 residues. CDR1 is MNHNS and CDR2 is SASEGT in the germline V gene. Trimming stripped 3 bases from V and 11 bases from J, with 25 bases between. CDR3 sequence (DNA): TGTGCCAGCAGTGAGAGAAAGGGGGGCCGGTACAATGAGCAGTACTTC. Translated, it gives CASSERKGGRYNEQYF.

This clonotype was found a few times. The J gene is TRBJ2-7, the V gene TRBV30, with a tentative D call TRBD2 (5 bases). Trimming removed 0 bases from V and 6 bases from J, with 18 bases in between. The CDR3 totals 15 residues. The germline V gene encodes CDR1 GTSNPN and CDR2 SVGIG (reference sequence). CDR3 protein: CAWSVRRRGRGEQYF. The CDR3 DNA follows: TGTGCCTGGAGTGTACGGAGACGAGGACGGGGCGAGCAGTACTTC.

This clonotype was observed a handful of times. This chain connects TRBV5-4 to TRBJ2-7; TRBD2 matches at 11 bases. In germline, CDR1 is SGHNT, CDR2 YYREEE (reference sequence). CDR3 length: 16 amino acids. Trimming cost V 4 bases and J 0 bases; bases outside gene matches: 6. CDR3 coding DNA: TGTGCCAGCAGCAGCCGACTAGCGGGGAGCTCCTACGAGCAGTACTTC. It specifies CASSSRLAGSSYEQYF.

This clonotype was seen ten or more times. The CDR3 nucleotides read TGCAGTGCTGACCGGGGAGCCAAAAACATTCAGTACTTC. Amino acids: CSADRGAKNIQYF. V is TRBV20-1 and J is TRBJ2-4, with a weak D call TRBD2 (5 bases). In germline, CDR1 is DFQATT, CDR2 SNEGSKA (reference sequence). With 5 bases removed from V and 0 bases from J, the gap between germline ends came to 8 bases. The CDR3 loop spans 13 amino acids.

This clonotype turned up a few times. The chain uses TRBV28 and TRBJ1-6, with unresolved D. V lost 6 bases to trimming and J lost 6 bases, with 12 bases between them. The CDR3 totals 14 residues. Per the germline V gene, CDR1 is MDHEN and CDR2 is SYDVKM. The DNA for the CDR3 is TGTGCCAGCAGCCCCCAAGTGGGTAATTCACCCCTCCACTTT. Its protein product is CASSPQVGNSPLHF.

This clonotype has a count of ten or more. The rearrangement joins TRBV18 to TRBJ2-6, with 7 bases aligning to TRBD2. CDR3 size: 17 residues. The V and J ends lost 6 bases and 4 bases, in that order; junction bases with no gene match: 12. In germline, CDR1 is KGHSH, CDR2 LQKENI. In nucleotides, the CDR3 is TGTGCCAGCTCTTCACCAGCGGGGCGCCTCGGGGCCAACGTCCTGACTTTC. Its translation: CASSSPAGRLGANVLTF.

The chain joins TRBV20-1 to TRBJ2-1; D uncertain. The CDR3 runs 14 residues. V was cut by 3 bases and J by 8 bases, with 17 bases left in between. Germline values: CDR1 DFQATT, CDR2 SNEGSKA (reference sequence). In nucleotides, the CDR3 is TGCAGTGCTAGGCGGTTGGGCGGACGGTATGAGCAGTTCTTC. Translation gives CSARRLGGRYEQFF.

This clonotype was observed many times. The genes are TRBV24-1 and TRBJ2-3; 13 nucleotides match TRBD2. The CDR3 is 16 amino acids. Germline CDR1 KGHDR, CDR2 SFDVKD. V lost 3 bases to trimming and J lost 5 bases; unmatched junction nucleotides: 4. The CDR3 sequence: CATSDRTSGSGDTQYF. CDR3 in DNA: TGTGCCACCAGTGATCGGACTAGCGGGAGTGGAGATACGCAGTATTTT.

Comment on this clonotype: Given a much more abundant clone one base away, this may be a read error. The J gene is TRBJ1-6, the V gene TRBV20-1; a possible D gene is TRBD1 (6 bases). CDR3 length: 17 residues. The germline gives CDR1 DFQATT, CDR2 SNEGSKA (reference sequence). The V end lost 1 base, the J end lost 2 bases, and 15 bases lay between the germline ends. Here the CDR3 DNA reads TGCAGTGCTAGAGTCGGAGTGGGGGGCCCCTATAATTCACCCCTCCACTTT. Protein sequence: CSARVGVGGPYNSPLHF.

In its sample, this clonotype was seen once. V is TRBV2 and J is TRBJ2-2, with no clear D. The germline gives CDR1 SNHLY, CDR2 FYNNEI. Trimming removed 6 bases at V and 0 bases at J, with 8 bases between. There are 14 residues in the CDR3. CDR3 residues: CASRMDANTGELFF. CDR3 nucleotide sequence: TGTGCCAGCAGGATGGATGCGAACACCGGGGAGCTGTTTTTT.

This clonotype has at least ten counts. The chain has TRBV19 and TRBJ1-5; TRBD1 matches at 8 bases. J was trimmed by 4 bases and V by 4 bases; bases with no gene match: 3. Germline V lookup: CDR1 LNHDA, CDR2 SQIVND (reference sequence). The CDR3 extends over 14 amino acids. CDR3 DNA: TGTGCCAGTAGTAACCGACAGGGGAATCAGCCCCAGCATTTT. Translating it yields CASSNRQGNQPQHF.

This clonotype came up many times. V gene TRBV18 combines with J gene TRBJ2-7, with D perhaps TRBD1 (5 bases). Germline assignment: CDR1 KGHSH and CDR2 LQKENI. V was trimmed by 2 bases and J by 2 bases, leaving 7 bases between them. The CDR3 has 13 residues. CDR3 coding DNA: TGTGCCAGCTCACCAGACAGAGCCTACGAGCAGTACTTC. It codes for CASSPDRAYEQYF.

There are many counts of this clonotype. This chain connects TRBV12-5 to TRBJ2-3, with D hard to call. The ends were cut back, 6 bases at V and 2 bases at J, with 12 bases in the middle. The length of the CDR3 is 14 residues. Germline CDR1 is LGHNT and CDR2 is FRNRAP. CDR3 sequence reads: CASGLGPYTDTQYF. DNA of the CDR3: TGTGCTAGTGGCTTAGGGCCTTACACAGATACGCAGTATTTT.

This clonotype was picked up a small number of times. This may arise from a read error, as a much more abundant clone is one base away. This chain uses TRBV2 with TRBJ1-4, with a possible D match to TRBD1 (6 bases). The CDR3 has 13 residues. Germline V CDR1 and CDR2: SNHLY, FYNNEI. The DNA for the CDR3 is TGTGCCAGCAGTGTGAGGGGGAGTGAAAAACTGTTGTTT. Translation gives CASSVRGSEKLLF.